The T cell receptor (delta chain) described here comes from a study of γδ T cells in repeated Plasmodium falciparum infection. This clone was seen a handful of times. TCRdb used CATT to re-call clones from the multiplex PCR reads. This sample has some 51,000 delta-chain clones; roughly 1.9% occur once, and the top ten carry 24%. Sequenced input: gamma-delta T cells from blood. The sequence was obtained from a pool of human donors (malaria-infected and uninfected, not separated).

CDR3 loop: CAYIGSGSTPGRWGLKLIF. The CDR3 nucleotides are TGTGCTTATATAGGTAGCGGGAGTACTCCCGGCCGGTGGGGCCTTAAACTCATCTTT. The chain joins TRAV38-2/DV8 to TRDJ1, with D tentatively TRDD3 (5 bases). The J gene was not available in TCRdb and was assigned here by matching the DNA to germline segments. CDR1 TSESDYY and CDR2 QEAYKQQN come from the germline V gene. CDR3 size: 19 residues. V was pared by 6 bases and J by 7 bases, with 34 bases between.